The sequence of this T cell receptor (beta chain) was determined in a study of blood T cell repertoires in COVID-19. Background on the study: Acute-phase and convalescent COVID-19 samples originated in the United States, Italy and Spain. T cells, B-cell-depleted T cells, or PBMCs supplied cDNA or gDNA.

Authors' methods: Reference gene primer amplification in the assay estimated nucleated cell counts. Method: immunoSEQ multiplex PCR; TCRdb's copy keeps in-frame clones and lacks some. That table furnishes V, J and clone size, whereas the DNA furnished D and trimming. There are 200,000 or so clones in the sample; around 82% occur only once, and around 3% lies in the top ten. The source is a woman under 40 who had recovered from COVID-19. The sample consisted of peripheral blood.

The CDR3 is CASSALYEQYF. The CDR3 DNA reads TGTGCCAGCAGTGCACTATACGAGCAGTACTTC. The J gene is TRBJ2-7, the V gene TRBV25-1; D unclear. This CDR3 region has 11 residues. Germline V CDR1 and CDR2: MGHDK, SYGVNS. V lost 4 bases, J lost 4 bases, and 5 bases lay in between.